The next 9 T cell receptor beta chains were all read from a single sample in a study of blood T cell repertoires in COVID-19. The table came from immunoSEQ multiplex PCR; TCRdb's copy has only in-frame clones and leaves some out. The sample holds 200,000 to 250,000 clones, 75% to 85% seen once. Sequenced material: PBMCs or T cells enriched from blood (not recorded which). These receptors came from a woman in her 40s with acute COVID-19.

The V gene is TRBV5-1, the J gene TRBJ2-1; D ambiguous. Trimming stripped 0 bases from V and 6 bases from J, with 10 bases between. The germline V gene has CDR1 SGHRS and CDR2 YFSETQ. The CDR3 consists of 14 residues. The CDR3 protein is CASSLVTQRNEQFF. The CDR3 DNA sequence: TGCGCCAGCAGCTTGGTGACACAACGCAATGAGCAGTTCTTC.

The gene calls are TRBV9 and TRBJ2-1; 10 bases agree with TRBD2. The CDR3 has 15 residues. The J segment lost 10 bases and the V segment lost 2 bases, leaving 9 bases of the junction unmatched. CDR1 is SGDLS, CDR2 YYNGEE, per germline. CDR3 loop: CASSVLSGGRGEQFF. In nucleotides, the CDR3 is TGTGCCAGCAGCGTCCTTAGCGGGGGGCGGGGAGAGCAGTTCTTC.

The chain uses TRBV7-9 and TRBJ2-5, with 12 bases matching TRBD2. Unmatched junction bases numbered 14, after V lost 4 bases and J lost 5 bases. Germline-derived CDR1 and CDR2 are SEHNR and FQNEAQ (reference sequence). The length of the CDR3 is 18 residues. Here the CDR3 DNA reads TGTGCCAGCAGCTCATACGAAGGACTAGCGGGAACGGGGGAGACCCAGTACTTC. Residues: CASSSYEGLAGTGETQYF.

V usage is TRBV19 and J usage is TRBJ2-7, with 7 bases matching TRBD2. The trim removed 1 base at V and 5 bases at J, leaving 5 bases unmatched. This CDR3 has 14 amino acids. Per germline, CDR1 LNHDA and CDR2 SQIVND (reference sequence). DNA for the CDR3: TGTGCCAGTAGTATAGGGGGAGGGTCCCACGAGCAGTACTTC. Amino acid sequence: CASSIGGGSHEQYF. Full variable domain (rest looked up from reference TRBV19 and TRBJ2-7): DGGITQSPKYLFRKEGQNVTLSCEQNLNHDAMYWYRQDPGQGLRLIYYSQIVNDFQKGDIAEGYSVSREKKESFPLTVTSAQKNPTAFYLCASSIGGGSHEQYFGPGTRLTVT.

The gene calls are TRBV6-2 or TRBV6-3 and TRBJ2-1; 11 nucleotides agree with TRBD2. V lost 2 bases, J lost 6 bases, and 3 bases stayed unmatched. Germline V gene data show CDR1 as MNHEY and CDR2 as SVGEGT. The length of the CDR3 is 15 residues. The CDR3 region has the DNA TGTGCCAGCAGTTACCGGACTAGCGGGCCCAATGAGCAGTTCTTC. Translating gives CASSYRTSGPNEQFF.

The V and J genes are TRBV10-2 and TRBJ1-1; the match to TRBD1 covers 8 bases. Germline V gene data show CDR1 as WSHSY and CDR2 as SAAADI. The V and J ends lost 8 bases and 5 bases, in that order; junction bases with no gene match: 10. The CDR3 is made up of 14 amino acids. This CDR3 is CASLLDRGGTEAFF. The CDR3 region has the DNA TGCGCCAGCCTTCTCGACAGGGGTGGGACTGAAGCTTTCTTT.

This chain connects TRBV5-1 to TRBJ2-3, with 11 positions matching TRBD2. The CDR3 extends over 16 amino acids. Trimming cost V 1 base and J 6 bases; bases outside gene matches: 7. Germline values: CDR1 SGHRS, CDR2 YFSETQ. CDR3 nucleotide sequence: TGCGCCAGCAGCTTGTACGGGACTAGCGGATTTGATACGCAGTATTTT. Translation: CASSLYGTSGFDTQYF. The whole variable domain, filled in from reference TRBV5-1 and TRBJ2-3, reads KAGVTQTPRYLIKTRGQQVTLSCSPISGHRSVSWYQQTPGQGLQFLFEYFSETQRNKGNFPGRFSGRQFSNSRSEMNVSTLELGDSALYLCASSLYGTSGFDTQYFGPGTRLTVL.

V is TRBV28 and J is TRBJ1-1; D is unresolved. The V gene's germline CDR1 is MDHEN and CDR2 SYDVKM. The CDR3 runs 12 residues. Trimming removed 11 bases from V and 7 bases from J, with 17 bases in between. The CDR3 sequence is CAATFRGFEAFF. In DNA, the CDR3 is TGTGCCGCCACCTTCCGGGGATTTGAAGCTTTCTTT. Variable domain in full (rest from reference TRBV28 and TRBJ1-1): DVKVTQSSRYLVKRTGEKVFLECVQDMDHENMFWYRQDPGLGLRLIYFSYDVKMKEKGDIPEGYSVSREKKERFSLILESASTNQTSMYLCAATFRGFEAFFGQGTRLTVV.

The J gene is TRBJ2-3, the V gene TRBV28; 9 bases line up with TRBD2. V was pared by 5 bases and J by 0 bases, with 9 bases of the junction left unmatched. Germline CDR1 is MDHEN and CDR2 is SYDVKM. CDR3 length: 17 residues. Written as DNA, the CDR3 is TGTGCCAGCAGTCAACCCAGCGGGAGGTGGAGCACAGATACGCAGTATTTT. Translated, it gives CASSQPSGRWSTDTQYF.